This TCR beta chain was identified in a study of cytomegalovirus exposure and HLA in healthy donors. Study conclusions and caveats: About 87% or about 30% of the time was how often most TCR beta V segments were productive, according to an earlier analysis. Researchers counted roughly 150 TCR beta chains as cytomegalovirus-associated. For TCR beta chains, V- and J-gene trimming was later linked to a missense DCLRE1C variant.

Details on this clone: Its specificity is unknown.

The PCR contained 60 Vbeta and 13 Jbeta primers. The table came from immunoSEQ multiplex PCR; TCRdb's copy has only in-frame clones and leaves some out. The sample totals about 160,000 clones. The CDR3 length is 13 residues. CDR1 and CDR2 (germline): SQVTM, ANQGSEA. With 4 bases clipped from V and 1 base from J, the junction kept 0 bases outside the gene matches. This rearrangement joins TRBV29-1 to TRBJ2-7, with 11 nucleotides matching TRBD1. Sequenced material: PBMCs. The source is a woman aged 55-70 years in good health and CMV-seronegative. CDR3 bases: TGCAGCGTTGGGGACAGGGGGTCCTACGAGCAGTACTTC. This codes for CSVGDRGSYEQYF.